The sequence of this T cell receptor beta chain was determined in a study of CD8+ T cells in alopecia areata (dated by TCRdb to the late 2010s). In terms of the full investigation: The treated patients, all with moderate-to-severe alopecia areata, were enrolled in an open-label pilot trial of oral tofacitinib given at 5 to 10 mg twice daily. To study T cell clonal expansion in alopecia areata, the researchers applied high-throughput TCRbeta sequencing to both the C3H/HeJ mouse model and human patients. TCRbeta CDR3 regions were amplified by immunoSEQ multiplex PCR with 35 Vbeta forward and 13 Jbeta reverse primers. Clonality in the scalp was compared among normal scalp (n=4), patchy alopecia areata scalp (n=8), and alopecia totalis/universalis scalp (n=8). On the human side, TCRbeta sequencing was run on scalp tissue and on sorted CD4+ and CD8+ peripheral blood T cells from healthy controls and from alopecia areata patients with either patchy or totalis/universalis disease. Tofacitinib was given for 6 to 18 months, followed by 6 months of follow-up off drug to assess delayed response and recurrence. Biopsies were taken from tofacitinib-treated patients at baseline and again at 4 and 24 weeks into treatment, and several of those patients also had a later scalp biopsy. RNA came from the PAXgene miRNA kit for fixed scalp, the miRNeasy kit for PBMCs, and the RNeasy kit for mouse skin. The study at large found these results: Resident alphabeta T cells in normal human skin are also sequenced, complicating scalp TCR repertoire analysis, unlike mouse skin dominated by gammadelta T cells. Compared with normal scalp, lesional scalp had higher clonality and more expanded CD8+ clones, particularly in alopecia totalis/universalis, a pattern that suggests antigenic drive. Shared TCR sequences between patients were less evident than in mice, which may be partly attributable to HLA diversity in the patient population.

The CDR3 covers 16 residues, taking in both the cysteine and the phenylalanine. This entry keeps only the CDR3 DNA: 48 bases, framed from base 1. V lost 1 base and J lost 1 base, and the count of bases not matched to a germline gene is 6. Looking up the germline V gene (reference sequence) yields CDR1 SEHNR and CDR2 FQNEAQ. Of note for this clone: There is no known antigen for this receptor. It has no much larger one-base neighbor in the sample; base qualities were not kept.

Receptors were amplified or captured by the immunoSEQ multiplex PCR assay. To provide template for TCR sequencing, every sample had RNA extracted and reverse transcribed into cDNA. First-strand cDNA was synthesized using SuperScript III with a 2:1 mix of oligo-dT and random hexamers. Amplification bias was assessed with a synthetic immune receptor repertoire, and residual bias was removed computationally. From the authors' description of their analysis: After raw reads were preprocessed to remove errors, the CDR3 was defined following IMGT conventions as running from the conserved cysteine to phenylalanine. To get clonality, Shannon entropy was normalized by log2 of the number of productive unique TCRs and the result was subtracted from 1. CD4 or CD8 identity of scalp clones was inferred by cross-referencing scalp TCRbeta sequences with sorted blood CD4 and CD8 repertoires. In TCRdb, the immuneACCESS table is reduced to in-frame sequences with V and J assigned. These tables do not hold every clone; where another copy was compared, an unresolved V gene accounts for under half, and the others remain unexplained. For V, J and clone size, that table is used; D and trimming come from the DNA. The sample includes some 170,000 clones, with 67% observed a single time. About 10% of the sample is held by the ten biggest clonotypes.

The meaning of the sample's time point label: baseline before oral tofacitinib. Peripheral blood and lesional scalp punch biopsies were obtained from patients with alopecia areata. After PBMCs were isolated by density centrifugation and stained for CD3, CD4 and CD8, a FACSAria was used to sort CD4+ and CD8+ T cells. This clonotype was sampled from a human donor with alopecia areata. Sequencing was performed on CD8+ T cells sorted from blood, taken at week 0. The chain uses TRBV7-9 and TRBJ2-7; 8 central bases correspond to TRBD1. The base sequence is TGTGCCAGCAGCTTAGAACTGCGGACAGGGTCCTACGAGCAGTACTTC. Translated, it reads CASSLELRTGSYEQYF.